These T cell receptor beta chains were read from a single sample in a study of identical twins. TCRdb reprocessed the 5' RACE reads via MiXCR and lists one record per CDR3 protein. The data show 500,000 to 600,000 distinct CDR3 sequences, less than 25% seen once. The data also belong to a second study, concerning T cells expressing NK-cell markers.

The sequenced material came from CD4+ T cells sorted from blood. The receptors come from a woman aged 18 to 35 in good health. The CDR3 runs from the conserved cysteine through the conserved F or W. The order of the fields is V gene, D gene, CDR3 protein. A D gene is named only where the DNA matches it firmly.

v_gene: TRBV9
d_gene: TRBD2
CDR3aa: CASSVATSGSEQYF

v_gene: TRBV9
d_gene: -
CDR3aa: CASSALTPSTDTQYF

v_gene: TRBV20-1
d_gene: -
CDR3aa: CSAFQEPNEQFF

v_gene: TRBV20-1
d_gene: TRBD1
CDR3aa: CCAPGGQGGGAPFEQYF

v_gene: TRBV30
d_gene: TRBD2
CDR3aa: CAWSGGLAGPNTGELFF

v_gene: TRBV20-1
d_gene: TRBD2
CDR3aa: CSAVAGEVGNEQFF

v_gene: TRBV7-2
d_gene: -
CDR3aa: CASRPQGRNTEAFF

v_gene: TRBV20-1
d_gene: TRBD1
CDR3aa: CSAQDRGLVGYTF

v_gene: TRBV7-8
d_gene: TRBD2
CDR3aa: CASSRGGSLYEQYF

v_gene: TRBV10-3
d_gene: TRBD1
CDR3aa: CAINPGQGTGNTIYF

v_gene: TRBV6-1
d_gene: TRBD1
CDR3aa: CASSAGQGRGGTQYF

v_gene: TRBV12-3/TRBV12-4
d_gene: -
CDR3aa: CASSFSQPGQETQYF

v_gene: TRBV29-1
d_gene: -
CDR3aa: CSANRNQETQYF

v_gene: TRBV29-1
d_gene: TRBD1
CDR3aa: CSARDRANYGYTF

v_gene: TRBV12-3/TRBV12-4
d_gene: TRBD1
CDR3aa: CASSIRTGGSNYGYTF

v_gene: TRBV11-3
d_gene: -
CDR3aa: CASSFGYPGEAGELFF

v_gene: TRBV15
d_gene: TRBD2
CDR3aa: CATSLSGGITSTDTQYF

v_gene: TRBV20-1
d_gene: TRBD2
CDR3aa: CSARDFTSGSYNEQFF

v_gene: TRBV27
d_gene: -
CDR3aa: CASSLDRLTYEQYF

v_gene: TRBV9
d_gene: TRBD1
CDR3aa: CASSVADRVGDGYTF

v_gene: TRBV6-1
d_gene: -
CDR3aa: CASRRDNTGELFF

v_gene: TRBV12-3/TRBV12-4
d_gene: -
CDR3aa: CASILDGGKTIYF

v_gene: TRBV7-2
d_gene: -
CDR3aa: CASSSYTTEHTQYF

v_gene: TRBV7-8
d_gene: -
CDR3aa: CASSPLGAGTEAFF

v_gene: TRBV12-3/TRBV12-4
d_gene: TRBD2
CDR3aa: CASKPGGARGEQFF

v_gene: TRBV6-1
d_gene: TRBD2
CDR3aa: CASSLAGASNEQYF

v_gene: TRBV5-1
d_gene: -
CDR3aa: CASSLVGTDYEQYF

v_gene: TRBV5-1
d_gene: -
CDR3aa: CASSLVGNMNTEAFF

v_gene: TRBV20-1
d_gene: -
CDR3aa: CSASRDIHYEQYF

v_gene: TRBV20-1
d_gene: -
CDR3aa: CSAQARKETQYF

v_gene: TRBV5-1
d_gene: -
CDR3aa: CASSSLGWDEQYF

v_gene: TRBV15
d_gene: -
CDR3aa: CATSRGKAALNTEAFF

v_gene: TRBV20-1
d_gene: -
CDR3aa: CSARDLTGVNTEAFF

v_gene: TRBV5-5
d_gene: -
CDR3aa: CASTLREKQGKYEQYF

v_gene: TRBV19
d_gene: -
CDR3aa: CASTRTDSNQPQHF

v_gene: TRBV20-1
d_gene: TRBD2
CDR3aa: CSATSGQYYTQYF

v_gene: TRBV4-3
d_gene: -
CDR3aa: CASSQDYQESSYEQYF

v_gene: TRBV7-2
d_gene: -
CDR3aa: CASSLVAASYEQYF

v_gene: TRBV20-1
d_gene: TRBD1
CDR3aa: CSARNYRGPGDTQYF

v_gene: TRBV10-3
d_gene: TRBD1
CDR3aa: CAIRGQGPLEQYF

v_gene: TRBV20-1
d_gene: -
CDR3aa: CSARQGRSYNEQFF

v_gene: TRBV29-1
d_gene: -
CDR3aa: CSVGKISYNEQFF

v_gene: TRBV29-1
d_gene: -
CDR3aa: CSVAGAESSTDTQYF

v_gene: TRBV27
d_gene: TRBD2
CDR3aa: CASSLGTRVYEQYF

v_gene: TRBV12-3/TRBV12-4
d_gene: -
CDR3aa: CASTPELARTDTQYF

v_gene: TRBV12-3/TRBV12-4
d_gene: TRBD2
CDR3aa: CASSWGLAGFTDTQYF

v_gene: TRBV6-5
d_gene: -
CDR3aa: CASSYQWEGGYTF

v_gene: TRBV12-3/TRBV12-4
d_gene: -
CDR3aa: CASSPPPAFNQPQHF